This record concerns one T cell receptor (beta chain) sequence. This CDR3 is 14 amino acids long. Trimming removed 4 bases at V and 4 bases at J, with 16 bases between. Germline lookup yields CDR1 SQVTM and CDR2 ANQGSEA. Original processing notes: Reference gene primer amplification yielded estimated nucleated cell counts. Sequencing was performed with immunoSEQ multiplex PCR; in TCRdb, only in-frame clones are kept and a portion is missing. The D gene and trimming were derived from the DNA, and the V and J assignments and clone size from that table. The profile shows roughly 200,000 clones, about 87% of them singletons. The data originate from a study of blood T cell repertoires in COVID-19. Participants were aged about 18 to 100 years from approximately 23 US areas. Researchers sorted participants into cohorts using their self-reported clinical history. Two negative PCRs, clearance, or symptom resolution characterized the recovered Cohort 3 donors.

The chain recombines TRBV29-1 with TRBJ1-2, with D maybe TRBD1 (6 bases). Sequencing was performed on PBMCs or T cells enriched from blood (not recorded which). This TCR derives from a woman younger than 45 who had recovered from COVID-19. CDR3 bases: TGCAGCGTTGGTGACAGGCCGGAACCCTATGGCTACACCTTC. Amino acid sequence: CSVGDRPEPYGYTF.